The T cell receptor beta chain under discussion was sequenced for a study of cytomegalovirus exposure and HLA in healthy donors. The germline V gene has CDR1 SGHAT and CDR2 FQNNGV. The junction had 8 bases not matched to a gene; V was cut back by 5 bases and J by 10 bases. This CDR3 has 15 amino acids. Researchers ran the PCR with 60 Vbeta and 13 Jbeta primers. Assay used: immunoSEQ multiplex PCR; TCRdb lists only in-frame clones, some missing. The repertoire has roughly 190,000 clones, 75% to 80% of them found once; the top ten carry roughly 3%. The sequenced sample was PBMCs. This receptor was identified in a female donor in good health and CMV-seronegative. The chain uses TRBV11-2 and TRBJ1-6; 10 bases fit TRBD1. In nucleotides, the CDR3 is TGTGCCAGCAGCCCGAGACAGGGGGCCCGGTCACCCCTCCACTTT. Protein product: CASSPRQGARSPLHF. The full variable domain, with the rest looked up from reference TRBV11-2 and TRBJ1-6, is EAGVAQSPRYKIIEKRQSVAFWCNPISGHATLYWYQQILGQGPKLLIQFQNNGVVDDSQLPKDRFSAERLKGVDSTLKIQPAKLEDSAVYLCASSPRQGARSPLHFGNGTRLTVT.